These 10 T cell receptor beta chains came from one sample sequenced in a study of blood T cell repertoires in COVID-19. TCRdb's copy holds only in-frame clones and misses some; the assay was immunoSEQ multiplex PCR. The table has more than 85,000 clones, around 80% seen once; the top ten hold 15% to 19%. The source material was peripheral blood. The receptors stem from a woman aged 80 or over with acute or convalescent COVID-19.

The chain joins TRBV28 to TRBJ2-3; D is unresolved. V lost 5 bases and J lost 5, with 11 bases in between. Germline assignment: CDR1 MDHEN and CDR2 SYDVKM. This CDR3 has 13 amino acids. CDR3 amino acids: CASSPIGLDTQYF. DNA of the CDR3: TGTGCCAGCAGTCCCATTGGGCTAGATACGCAGTATTTT.

This chain connects TRBV27 to TRBJ2-5; TRBD2 matches at 9 bases. Germline CDR1 reads MNHEY; CDR2 reads SMNVEV (reference sequence). Unmatched junction bases numbered 6, after V lost 3 bases and J lost 4 bases. The CDR3 is made up of 15 amino acids. CDR3 nucleotide sequence: TGTGCCAGCAGTTTCTTTAGCGGGAGAGGAGAGACCCAGTACTTC. Protein product: CASSFFSGRGETQYF.

The chain links TRBV19 to TRBJ2-3; D may be TRBD2 (6 bases). The CDR3 is 15 residues long. Per germline, CDR1 LNHDA and CDR2 SQIVND (reference sequence). Trimming stripped 4 bases from V and 4 bases from J, with 15 bases between. CDR3 bases: TGTGCCAGTAGTAACCGTCCTAGCGACGCAGATACGCAGTATTTT. Translated: CASSNRPSDADTQYF.

V and J are TRBV5-1 and TRBJ2-7; 7 positions agree with TRBD2. After removal of 5 bases from V and 6 bases from J, the junction contained 11 bases not matched to a gene. This CDR3 contains 14 residues. The germline CDR1 and CDR2 sequences are SGHRS and YFSETQ. The CDR3 region has the DNA TGCGCCAGCAGGGGTATGCGGGAGTTCGGCGAGCAGTACTTC. The encoded protein is CASRGMREFGEQYF.

This clone is a singleton in its sample. The rearrangement links TRBV2 to TRBJ2-7, with 10 bases lining up with TRBD2. The CDR3 is 15 residues long. Germline values: CDR1 SNHLY, CDR2 FYNNEI. The J segment lost 4 bases and the V segment lost 8 bases, leaving 11 bases of the junction unmatched. CDR3 protein: CASGKIAGGGYEQYF. DNA for the CDR3: TGTGCCAGCGGAAAAATAGCGGGAGGAGGTTACGAGCAGTACTTC.

The chain uses TRBV15 and TRBJ2-7; D perhaps matches TRBD1 (7 bases). This CDR3 is 16 amino acids long. Germline V gene lookup returns CDR1 LNHNV and CDR2 YYDKDF (reference sequence). Trimming pared 0 bases from V and 7 bases from J, leaving 19 bases between. CDR3 amino acids: CATSRDRMEGAGEQYF. DNA of the CDR3: TGTGCCACCAGCAGAGATCGGATGGAGGGGGCGGGAGAGCAGTACTTC.

V gene TRBV19 combines with J gene TRBJ2-1, with 8 bases matching TRBD2. From germline, CDR1 is LNHDA and CDR2 SQIVND (reference sequence). J lost 7 bases, V lost 4 bases, and 9 bases had no gene match. The CDR3 consists of 15 residues. CDR3 DNA: TGTGCCAGTAGTACGGGACTAGGGGCGTTAAATGAGCAGTTCTTC. The encoded protein is CASSTGLGALNEQFF.

This clone has only one observation. The V and J genes are TRBV19 and TRBJ1-4; 10 nucleotides line up with TRBD1. With 5 bases clipped from V and 10 bases from J, the junction kept 4 bases outside the gene matches. Germline CDR1 and CDR2: LNHDA and SQIVND (reference sequence). The CDR3 length is 13 residues. The CDR3 DNA follows: TGTGCCAGTAGTCCCGGGACAGGGGTAAAACTGTTTTTT. It codes for CASSPGTGVKLFF.

This clone was seen once. V gene TRBV19 combines with J gene TRBJ2-7; 8 bases align to TRBD1. With 7 bases clipped from V and 2 bases from J, the junction kept 7 bases outside the gene matches. CDR3 length: 14 amino acids. Germline CDR1 and CDR2: LNHDA and SQIVND (reference sequence). The CDR3 sequence is CASTPTGAAYEQYF. DNA for the CDR3: TGTGCCAGTACGCCGACAGGGGCGGCCTACGAGCAGTACTTC.

A few counts support this clone. The rearrangement uses TRBV2 and TRBJ2-7; 10 nucleotides agree with TRBD1. Germline CDR1 is SNHLY and CDR2 is FYNNEI. The CDR3 is 13 amino acids. Trimming at V came to 4 bases and at J to 6 bases, leaving 3 bases not matched to a gene. In DNA form, the CDR3 reads TGTGCCAGCAGTGCCGGGACAGGGGTCGAGCAGTACTTC. Encoded protein: CASSAGTGVEQYF.